This entry lists 21 T cell receptor beta chains sequenced from one sample in a study of naive and memory T cell subsets. Two oligonucleotides, mixed equimolar, formed the beta constant-region primer covering TRBC1 and TRBC2. TCRdb redid the calling of the UMI-ligation and nested PCR reads with MiXCR, one entry per CDR3 protein. Of roughly 5,400 distinct CDR3 sequences in the sample, around 7% were seen once. Sequenced material: effector memory CD8+ T cells from blood. The sample's subset: effector memory, CD45RA- CD27-. The receptors come from a human donor in good health.

The chain joins TRBV4-3 to TRBJ2-7; no clear D gene. The germline V and J ends were trimmed by 5 bases and 1 base, with 18 bases remaining between them. The CDR3 extends over 16 amino acids. Germline V gene sequence: CDR1 LGHNA, CDR2 YSLEER. The CDR3 nucleotides read TGCGCCAGCAGCACCCAGGCGCTAGATCGGTCCTACGAGCAGTACTTC. It translates to CASSTQALDRSYEQYF.

This clonotype was recorded a few times. The rearrangement joins TRBV27 to TRBJ1-1, with D unresolved. Per germline, CDR1 MNHEY and CDR2 SMNVEV (reference sequence). V lost 1 base to trimming and J lost 0 bases, with 9 bases between them. The CDR3 contains 15 residues. CDR3 region: CASSLYRDMNTEAFF. Here the CDR3 DNA reads TGTGCCAGCAGTTTATACAGAGACATGAACACTGAAGCTTTCTTT.

The chain carries TRBV10-3 and TRBJ2-7; no clear D gene. The CDR3 totals 12 residues. With 2 bases removed from V and 2 bases from J, the gap between germline ends came to 4 bases. Germline CDR1 ENHRY, CDR2 SYGVKD. The CDR3 coding sequence is TGTGCCATCAGTGAGACAGCCTACGAGCAGTACTTC. Amino acids: CAISETAYEQYF.

This clonotype was seen many times. CDR3 coding DNA: TGCAGTGCTAGATTGGGACAGGAGAATGAAAAACTGTTTTTT. It yields the protein CSARLGQENEKLFF. The V call is TRBV20-1, the J call TRBJ1-4; 8 bases align to TRBD1. Germline lookup yields CDR1 DFQATT and CDR2 SNEGSKA (reference sequence). The CDR3 spans 14 residues. With V trimmed by 2 bases and J by 5 bases, 4 bases remained unmatched.

This clonotype was counted ten times or more. This rearrangement joins TRBV20-1 to TRBJ2-2; TRBD1 is a possible D gene (6 bases). CDR1 is DFQATT and CDR2 is SNEGSKA in the germline V gene (reference sequence). This CDR3 is 16 amino acids long. Trimming took off 0 bases at V and 7 bases at J, with 18 bases between the two ends. The CDR3 sequence is CSARDRGRGEVGELFF. For the CDR3, the DNA is TGCAGTGCTAGAGATCGGGGCAGGGGCGAAGTCGGGGAGCTGTTTTTT.

This clonotype was observed at least ten times. The chain uses TRBV7-2 and TRBJ1-5, with a weak D call TRBD1 (5 bases). Trimming removed 11 bases at V and 6 bases at J, with 17 bases between. The CDR3 length is 13 residues. Germline V CDR1 and CDR2: SGHTA, FQGNSA. The CDR3 nucleotides are TGTGCCTGCGGGCAGGGTCTCGGTCAGCCCCAGCATTTT. It yields the protein CACGQGLGQPQHF.

The gene calls are TRBV12-3 or TRBV12-4 and TRBJ2-3, with D possibly matching TRBD1 (5 bases). V shed 4 bases and J shed 5 bases, with 7 bases lying between them. The CDR3 loop spans 12 amino acids. In DNA form, the CDR3 reads TGTGCCAGCAGTTATACAGGAGATACGCAGTATTTT. Amino acid sequence: CASSYTGDTQYF.

This sequence joins TRBV6-2 or TRBV6-3 and TRBJ1-1; D is unresolved. V was shortened by 4 bases and J by 2 bases, with 11 bases between the two germline ends. The germline V gene encodes CDR1 MNHEY and CDR2 SVGEGT. The CDR3 loop spans 14 amino acids. The CDR3 sequence: CASSFSDRNTEAFF. The CDR3 coding sequence is TGTGCCAGCAGTTTCTCGGACCGTAACACTGAAGCTTTCTTT.

In its sample, this clonotype was seen a few times. The V call is TRBV20-1, the J call TRBJ1-6; D ambiguous. The CDR3 spans 16 residues. V lost 7 bases and J lost 8, with 24 bases in between. CDR1 is DFQATT, CDR2 SNEGSKA, per germline (reference sequence). CDR3 sequence: CSGVTTDGVEYSPLHF. CDR3 DNA sequence: TGCAGTGGGGTCACCACAGATGGGGTAGAATATTCACCCCTCCACTTT.

This clonotype was seen repeatedly, ten times or more. J is TRBJ2-5 and V is TRBV3-1; 8 bases align to TRBD2. The CDR3 covers 16 residues. Germline V CDR1 and CDR2: LGHDT, YNNKEL (reference sequence). J lost 4 bases, V lost 1 base, and 8 bases had no gene match. In DNA, the CDR3 is TGTGCCAGCAGCCAAGGGAGAGGTAGCGGGGCAGAGACCCAGTACTTC. It translates to CASSQGRGSGAETQYF.

This clonotype came up many times. The chain carries TRBV29-1 and TRBJ2-7, with 7 nucleotides matching TRBD1. CDR1 and CDR2 (germline): SQVTM, ANQGSEA. This CDR3 spans 12 amino acids. Losses at the gene ends were 4 bases for V and 3 bases for J; bases not matched to a gene: 3. As DNA, the CDR3 is TGCAGCGTTGGGGACAGCGTCTACGAGCAGTACTTC. It translates to CSVGDSVYEQYF.

The genes are TRBV9 and TRBJ2-6; tentatively, D is TRBD2 (5 bases). Germline-derived CDR1 and CDR2 are SGDLS and YYNGEE. Trimming stripped 4 bases from V and 3 bases from J, with 11 bases between. The CDR3 is made up of 15 amino acids. CDR3 sequence: CASSFRGIGANVLTF. The CDR3 DNA is TGTGCCAGCAGCTTCCGGGGTATTGGGGCCAACGTCCTGACTTTC. Looking up the rest from reference TRBV9 and TRBJ2-6 gives the full variable domain: DSGVTQTPKHLITATGQRVTLRCSPRSGDLSVYWYQQSLDQGLQFLIQYYNGEERAKGNILERFSAQQFPDLHSELNLSSLELGDSALYFCASSFRGIGANVLTFGAGSRLTVL.

The sample holds a few counts of this clonotype. The rearrangement joins TRBV21-1 to TRBJ1-1. TRBV21-1 is recorded as a pseudogene. CDR3 size: 14 residues. The CDR3 coding sequence is TGTGCCAGCAGCAAACGGAGCCTCAGGGCCGAAGCTTTCTTT. This codes for CASSKRSLRAEAFF.

This clonotype was observed many times. This rearrangement joins TRBV6-2 or TRBV6-3 to TRBJ2-7; D tentatively reads TRBD1 or TRBD2 (5 bases each). V was pared by 0 bases and J by 1 base, with 7 bases between. The CDR3 covers 14 residues. CDR1 is MNHEY, CDR2 SVGEGT, per germline. In DNA, the CDR3 is TGTGCCAGCAGTTACTCGGGGGAATCCTACGAGCAGTACTTC. Translated: CASSYSGESYEQYF.

This clonotype was detected ten times or more. The rearrangement links TRBV6-6 to TRBJ2-1, with D perhaps TRBD2 (5 bases). Germline V gene data show CDR1 as MNHNY and CDR2 as SVGAGI (reference sequence). The CDR3 extends over 12 amino acids. Trimming took 0 bases from V and 8 from J, leaving 5 bases between them. CDR3 coding DNA: TGTGCCAGCAGTTACTCCGGGGATGAGCAGTTCTTC. Translation: CASSYSGDEQFF.

V is TRBV9 and J is TRBJ1-2, with D maybe TRBD1 (6 bases). Germline CDR1 SGDLS, CDR2 YYNGEE. This CDR3 has 16 amino acids. Deletions cut 4 bases from V and 0 bases from J, with 16 bases between. The CDR3 spells CASSWGAGSSNYGYTF. The CDR3 DNA sequence: TGTGCCAGCAGCTGGGGGGCAGGCTCTTCTAACTATGGCTACACCTTC.

The CDR3 here is CASSPTGGAGGYNEQFF. CDR3 DNA sequence: TGTGCCAGCAGCCCCACCGGAGGAGCGGGGGGCTACAATGAGCAGTTCTTC. The chain joins TRBV4-2 to TRBJ2-1, with 9 bases matching TRBD2. The J segment lost 3 bases and the V segment lost 4 bases, leaving 10 bases of the junction unmatched. CDR1 and CDR2 (germline): LGHNA, YNFKEQ. The CDR3 runs 17 residues.

As for this clonotype: This may be a read error, as it is one base from a much larger clone. The rearrangement joins TRBV7-8 to TRBJ2-2, with a weak D call TRBD1 (6 bases). This CDR3 comprises 15 residues. Trimming stripped 3 bases from V and 4 bases from J, with 12 bases between. Per germline, CDR1 SGHVS and CDR2 FQNEAQ. The CDR3 DNA reads as TGTGCCAGCAGCTTCCTACAGGGCACCACCGGGGAGCTGTTTTTT. Protein: CASSFLQGTTGELFF.

At least ten counts were recorded for this clonotype. This CDR3 is CASSQTREPTDTQYF. The CDR3 DNA reads TGTGCCAGCAGCCAAACACGGGAGCCCACAGATACGCAGTATTTT. The chain employs TRBV12-3 or TRBV12-4 and TRBJ2-3, with D perhaps matching TRBD2 (6 bases). Trimming took 6 bases from V and 2 from J, leaving 15 bases between them. The CDR3 spans 15 residues.

In its sample, this clonotype was seen many times. The chain recombines TRBV10-3 with TRBJ1-1; D not certain. This CDR3 region has 13 residues. From germline, CDR1 is ENHRY and CDR2 SYGVKD. The V end was cut by 2 bases, the J end by 6 bases, with 10 bases between. The CDR3 DNA reads as TGTGCCATCAGTGAGGGGGAAACAGCTGAAGCTTTCTTT. As protein: CAISEGETAEAFF.

In this sample, this clonotype turned up many times. The chain recombines TRBV6-5 with TRBJ2-1; the match to TRBD1 covers 12 bases. CDR3 length: 16 residues. With 4 bases clipped from V and 10 bases from J, the junction kept 11 bases outside the gene matches. Germline values: CDR1 MNHEY, CDR2 SVGAGI. CDR3 protein: CASSSTPGQGASEQFF. The CDR3 DNA sequence: TGTGCCAGCAGTTCCACGCCGGGACAGGGGGCATCAGAGCAGTTCTTC.